Following are 3 T cell receptor beta chains from one sample sequenced in a study of identical twins. TCRdb fed the 5' RACE reads into MiXCR, producing one record per CDR3 protein. This table holds approximately 630,000 distinct CDR3 sequences, 7.1% found once. In addition, the sample was reused for a study of yellow fever vaccine responses in identical twins.

The sequencing input was PBMCs. The origin of the receptors is a woman aged 18-30 years in good health.

At least ten counts were recorded for this clonotype. V is TRBV25-1 and J is TRBJ1-2, with D tentatively TRBD1 (5 bases). There are 13 residues in the CDR3. CDR1 is MGHDK, CDR2 SYGVNS, per germline. Trimming cost V 3 bases and J 7 bases, with 12 bases left between them. CDR3 in DNA: TGTGCCAGCAGTGATAAAGGGGCTGGTGGCTACACCTTC. Its protein product is CASSDKGAGGYTF.

This clonotype was seen only a few times. The CDR3 region is CASSAQTGGSNQPQHF. The DNA for the CDR3 is TGTGCCAGCAGTGCCCAGACAGGGGGCAGCAATCAGCCCCAGCATTTT. The chain is built from TRBV28 and TRBJ1-5, with 10 bases identical to TRBD1. Trimming removed 5 bases from V and 1 base from J; junction bases left unmatched: 5. CDR1 MDHEN and CDR2 SYDVKM come from the germline V gene. The CDR3 has 16 amino acids.

The chain is built from TRBV5-1 and TRBJ2-3; maybe TRBD2 (6 bases). The germline gives CDR1 SGHRS, CDR2 YFSETQ. The CDR3 is 16 amino acids. Trimming removed 0 bases at V and 2 bases at J, with 13 bases between. The CDR3 DNA is TGCGCCAGCAGCTTGGAACTAGCTGCGATCACAGATACGCAGTATTTT. It translates to CASSLELAAITDTQYF. Combining the CDR3 with reference TRBV5-1 and TRBJ2-3 gives the whole variable domain KAGVTQTPRYLIKTRGQQVTLSCSPISGHRSVSWYQQTPGQGLQFLFEYFSETQRNKGNFPGRFSGRQFSNSRSEMNVSTLELGDSALYLCASSLELAAITDTQYFGPGTRLTVL.